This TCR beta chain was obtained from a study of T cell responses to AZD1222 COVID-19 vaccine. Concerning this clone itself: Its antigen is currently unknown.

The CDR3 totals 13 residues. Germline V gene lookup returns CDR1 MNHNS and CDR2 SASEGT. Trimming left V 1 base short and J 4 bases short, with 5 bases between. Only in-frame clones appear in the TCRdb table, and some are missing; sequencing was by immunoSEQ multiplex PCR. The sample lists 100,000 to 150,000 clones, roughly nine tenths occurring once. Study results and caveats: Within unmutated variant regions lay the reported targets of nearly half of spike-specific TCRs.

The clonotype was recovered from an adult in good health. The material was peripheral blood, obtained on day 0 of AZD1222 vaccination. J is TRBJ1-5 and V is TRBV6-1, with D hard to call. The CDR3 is CASSEVMNQPQHF. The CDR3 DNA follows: TGTGCCAGCAGTGAAGTTATGAATCAGCCCCAGCATTTT.